Presented here are 32 T cell receptor beta chains from one specimen sequenced in a study of T cell repertoires in cytomegalovirus infection. Each CDR3 protein is one row after TCRdb ran MiXCR on the reads. This repertoire shows about a million distinct CDR3 sequences, more than 25% found once; its top ten account for over 12%. The antigens these receptors bind are not known. The input for sequencing was cultured CD8+ T cells from PBMCs, taken from culture after CMV antigen stimulation. The source of these receptors is a human donor in good health (CMV status not recorded). Some clones in this sample may be carry-over from other donors' samples.

This clonotype was picked up a small number of times. The V call is TRBV7-9, the J call TRBJ1-2; perhaps TRBD1 as D (5 bases). The CDR3 spans 13 residues. V lost 5 bases to trimming and J lost 4 bases, with 11 bases between them. Germline lookup yields CDR1 SEHNR and CDR2 FQNEAQ (reference sequence). The CDR3 protein is CASSPDSFYGYTF. The CDR3 DNA is TGTGCCAGCAGCCCCGACAGTTTCTATGGCTACACCTTC.

The chain couples TRBV20-1 to TRBJ2-7; TRBD1 matches 10 bases. The CDR3 covers 13 residues. The germline V gene encodes CDR1 DFQATT and CDR2 SNEGSKA (reference sequence). CDR3 sequence (DNA): TGTAGTGCTAAAGGACAGGGGGCCTACGAGCAGTACGTC. Translating gives CSAKGQGAYEQYV.

This clonotype was found a few times. This rearrangement joins TRBV6-5 to TRBJ2-1, with a weak D call TRBD1 (5 bases). Germline lookup yields CDR1 MNHEY and CDR2 SVGAGI. Trimming took 8 bases from V and 4 from J, leaving 21 bases between them. The CDR3 spans 16 residues. The DNA for the CDR3 is TGTGCCAGCGCCGCTTTTACAATGGGGCCGTACAATGAGCAGTTCTTC. It translates to CASAAFTMGPYNEQFF.

The V gene is TRBV6-2 or TRBV6-3, the J gene TRBJ2-1, with TRBD1 identical over 10 bases. Germline V gives CDR1 MNHEY, CDR2 SVGEGT. The CDR3 runs to 20 residues. Trimming removed 2 bases from V and 4 bases from J; junction bases left unmatched: 17. CDR3 sequence reads: CASSYVRGQGYDGGYNEQFF. Here the CDR3 DNA reads TGTGCCAGCAGTTACGTCCGGGGACAGGGGTATGACGGGGGGTACAATGAGCAGTTCTTC.

Of note for this clonotype: A much larger clone is a single base away; this may be a read error. V and J are TRBV7-8 and TRBJ2-1, with TRBD2 matching 10 bases. Per the germline V gene, CDR1 is SGHVS and CDR2 is FQNEAQ. The CDR3 consists of 15 residues. CDR3 in amino acids: CVSSKLAGDYNEQFF. The CDR3 DNA reads TGTGTCAGCAGCAAGCTAGCGGGGGACTACAATGAGCAGTTCTTC.

V and J are TRBV7-9 and TRBJ1-4, with 7 bases lining up with TRBD1. The length of the CDR3 is 17 residues. The V gene end was trimmed by 4 bases and the J gene end by 6 bases; junction bases not matched to a gene: 14. In germline, CDR1 is SEHNR, CDR2 FQNEAQ (reference sequence). The CDR3 sequence is CASSSSVAGTDHEKLFF. The CDR3 DNA follows: TGTGCCAGCAGCTCTTCCGTAGCCGGGACAGATCATGAAAAACTGTTTTTT.

The CDR3: CASSQASTDTQYF. The CDR3 DNA follows: TGCGCCAGCAGCCAAGCCAGCACAGATACGCAGTATTTT. V gene TRBV4-1 combines with J gene TRBJ2-3; no clear D gene. Trimming took off 1 base at V and 0 bases at J, with 2 bases between the two ends. Germline values: CDR1 MGHRA, CDR2 YSYEKL. The CDR3 runs 13 residues.

J is TRBJ1-2 and V is TRBV12-5; 9 nucleotides line up with TRBD1. The CDR3 sequence is 16 residues long. J was trimmed by 4 bases and V by 1 base; bases with no gene match: 7. Per germline, CDR1 LGHNT and CDR2 FRNRAP. CDR3 sequence reads: CASGLGGTGKVYGYTF. The DNA of the CDR3 is TGTGCTAGTGGTTTGGGGGGGACAGGGAAAGTCTATGGCTACACCTTC. The whole variable domain, filled in from reference TRBV12-5 and TRBJ1-2, reads DARVTQTPRHKVTEMGQEVTMRCQPILGHNTVFWYRQTMMQGLELLAYFRNRAPLDDSGMPKDRFSAEMPDATLATLKIQPSEPRDSAVYFCASGLGGTGKVYGYTFGSGTRLTVV.

The chain carries TRBV4-3 and TRBJ2-1; tentatively, D is TRBD1 (7 bases). The germline V gene has CDR1 LGHNA and CDR2 YSLEER. V lost 3 bases and J 7 bases, leaving 19 bases between the germline ends. This CDR3 has 16 residues. The DNA of the CDR3 is TGCGCCAGCAGCCAGTCCACAGGGGAGGCAGGGAATGAGCAGTTCTTC. It yields the protein CASSQSTGEAGNEQFF.

This clonotype was seen repeatedly, ten times or more. The chain carries TRBV6-1 and TRBJ2-1; D is uncertain. V was shortened by 7 bases and J by 3 bases, with 13 bases between the two germline ends. CDR3 length equals 14 residues. Per germline, CDR1 MNHNS and CDR2 SASEGT. In DNA form, the CDR3 reads TGTGCCAGCAAGGAGCTTGGAAACTACAATGAGCAGTTCTTC. Translation: CASKELGNYNEQFF.

In regard to this clonotype: This may come from a read error, since a much larger clone is one base off. In nucleotides, the CDR3 is TGTGCCAGCTGCCAAAGACTAGCGGGGGGCTCCTACGAGCAGTACTTC. This encodes CASCQRLAGGSYEQYF. The V call is TRBV7-2, the J call TRBJ2-7, with 13 nucleotides matching TRBD2. Unmatched junction bases numbered 7, after V lost 8 bases and J lost 0 bases. From germline, CDR1 is SGHTA and CDR2 FQGNSA. CDR3 length equals 16 residues.

V usage is TRBV6-2 or TRBV6-3 and J usage is TRBJ1-2; D remains ambiguous. CDR1 is MNHEY and CDR2 is SVGEGT in the germline V gene. The CDR3 spans 16 residues. V was pared by 0 bases and J by 0 bases, with 11 bases between. DNA for the CDR3: TGTGCCAGCAGTTACTCGACAACCGAAGCTAACTATGGCTACACCTTC. The encoded protein is CASSYSTTEANYGYTF.

The chain uses TRBV19 and TRBJ1-1, with D possibly TRBD1 on 6 matching bases. The CDR3 runs 15 residues. Looked up from germline, CDR1 is LNHDA and CDR2 is SQIVND (reference sequence). V was trimmed by 6 bases and J by 5 bases, leaving 19 bases between them. The CDR3 nucleotides are TGTGCCAGTAGCCCACAGGGAGGAAGTGGGACTGAAGCTTTCTTT. Translation gives CASSPQGGSGTEAFF.

The V gene is TRBV27, the J gene TRBJ2-1; TRBD2 aligns across 10 bases. This CDR3 is 16 amino acids long. The J segment lost 9 bases and the V segment lost 3 bases, leaving 11 bases of the junction unmatched. Germline V CDR1 and CDR2: MNHEY, SMNVEV (reference sequence). The CDR3 reads CASSFSKRGGLGEQFF. DNA of the CDR3: TGTGCCAGCAGTTTCTCCAAGCGGGGGGGCCTTGGTGAGCAGTTCTTC.

J is TRBJ1-5 and V is TRBV27; D remains ambiguous. V was pared by 2 bases and J by 5 bases, with 7 bases between. CDR3 length equals 13 residues. In germline, CDR1 is MNHEY, CDR2 SMNVEV (reference sequence). The CDR3 here is CASSLMRDQPQHF. The CDR3 DNA reads TGTGCCAGCAGTTTAATGAGAGATCAGCCCCAGCATTTT.

This clonotype was recorded a few times. V is TRBV4-1 and J is TRBJ1-4; D ambiguous. The CDR3 extends over 15 amino acids. With 3 bases removed from V and 2 bases from J, the gap between germline ends came to 10 bases. From germline, CDR1 is MGHRA and CDR2 YSYEKL. The CDR3 region has the DNA TGCGCCAGCAGCCATAGGGCGGGTACTAATGAAAAACTGTTTTTT. It is translated as CASSHRAGTNEKLFF.

The rearrangement uses TRBV6-5 and TRBJ2-7; D possibly corresponds to TRBD1 (5 bases). The germline V and J ends were trimmed by 0 bases and 0 bases, with 6 bases remaining between them. This CDR3 is 14 amino acids long. The V gene's germline CDR1 is MNHEY and CDR2 SVGAGI. CDR3 in DNA: TGTGCCAGCAGTTACTCGGACAACTCCTACGAGCAGTACTTC. Translating gives CASSYSDNSYEQYF.

Notes on this clonotype: A much larger clone differs from this one at a single base, so this may be a read error. The V and J genes are TRBV7-3 and TRBJ2-2, with D tentatively TRBD1 (5 bases). The CDR3 length is 14 residues. Germline assignment: CDR1 SGHTA and CDR2 FQGTGA. V dropped 8 bases and J dropped 4 bases, with 14 bases sitting between them. The DNA for the CDR3 is TGTGCCAGCCGCAGGACCCAGGGCACCGGGGAGCTGTTTTTT. It codes for CASRRTQGTGELFF.

The chain combines TRBV19 with TRBJ1-1; D gene ambiguous. V gave up 0 bases and J gave up 2 bases, with 16 bases separating them. This CDR3 contains 17 residues. Looked up from germline, CDR1 is LNHDA and CDR2 is SQIVND (reference sequence). The CDR3 DNA is TGTGCCAGTAGTATAGATTTTGCCCGGGGTCACAACACTGAAGCTTTCTTT. It codes for CASSIDFARGHNTEAFF. Variable domain in full (rest from reference TRBV19 and TRBJ1-1): DGGITQSPKYLFRKEGQNVTLSCEQNLNHDAMYWYRQDPGQGLRLIYYSQIVNDFQKGDIAEGYSVSREKKESFPLTVTSAQKNPTAFYLCASSIDFARGHNTEAFFGQGTRLTVV.

Note on this clonotype: This may be a read error, as it is one base from a much larger clone. The chain combines TRBV7-9 with TRBJ2-5; D not certain. Germline CDR1 is SEHNR and CDR2 is FQNEAQ (reference sequence). The CDR3 contains 15 residues. The CDR3 DNA follows: TGTGCCAACAGCGTAGACACTGCTCTCCAAGAGACCCAGTACTTC. Translation gives CANSVDTALQETQYF.

CDR3 nucleotides: TGTGCCAGCAGCCCGCCGCTCCCGAACACCGGGGAGCTGTTTTTT. This sequence encodes CASSPPLPNTGELFF. The rearrangement joins TRBV2 to TRBJ2-2; no clear D gene. CDR1 is SNHLY, CDR2 FYNNEI, per germline. V lost 6 bases, J lost 0 bases, and 11 bases lay in between. The CDR3 consists of 15 residues.

This clonotype was found a few times. The chain has TRBV4-2 and TRBJ1-5; D gene unclear. Germline loops: CDR1 LGHNA, CDR2 YNFKEQ. The CDR3 totals 16 residues. Trimming took 0 bases from V and 3 from J, leaving 12 bases between them. The CDR3 sequence is CASSQEKGRINQPQHF. CDR3 DNA: TGTGCCAGCAGCCAAGAGAAGGGCAGGATCAATCAGCCCCAGCATTTT.

The chain joins TRBV20-1 to TRBJ1-5, with 7 positions matching TRBD1. Germline V gene lookup returns CDR1 DFQATT and CDR2 SNEGSKA (reference sequence). This CDR3 has 13 amino acids. The CDR3 sequence: CSPLGGPVGTQHF. As DNA, the CDR3 is TGCAGCCCCTTAGGGGGCCCAGTCGGGACCCAGCATTTT.

This clonotype was seen repeatedly, ten times or more. This sequence joins TRBV7-6 and TRBJ2-2; D ambiguous. The CDR3 consists of 15 residues. Trimming left V 4 bases short and J 0 bases short, with 9 bases between. The germline V gene encodes CDR1 SGHVS and CDR2 FNYEAQ. The CDR3 protein is CASSSPLSNTGELFF. The CDR3 bases are TGTGCCAGCAGCTCTCCCCTATCGAACACCGGGGAGCTGTTTTTT.

This clonotype has only a few counts. This rearrangement joins TRBV12-3 or TRBV12-4 to TRBJ1-2; no definite D call. Trimming stripped 7 bases from V and 7 bases from J, with 16 bases between. The CDR3 covers 13 residues. The CDR3 coding sequence is TGTGCCAGCACCCTTGCCACCACTTCTGGCTACACCTTC. Amino acids: CASTLATTSGYTF.

V usage is TRBV7-2 and J usage is TRBJ2-1; the D gene is possibly TRBD1 (7 bases). This CDR3 is built from 18 residues. Between the trimmed V and J ends, which lost 4 bases and 0 bases, there was a span of 19 bases. In germline, CDR1 is SGHTA, CDR2 FQGNSA. CDR3 DNA: TGTGCCAGCAGCTCGGGCCACAGGGGAGGCCGCTCCTACAATGAGCAGTTCTTC. It yields the protein CASSSGHRGGRSYNEQFF.

This chain uses TRBV6-1 with TRBJ2-5; D may be TRBD2 (6 bases). The V end lost 8 bases, the J end lost 5 bases, and 27 bases lay between the germline ends. Looked up from germline, CDR1 is MNHNS and CDR2 is SASEGT. This CDR3 region has 17 residues. CDR3 nucleotides: TGTGCCAGCTTGGGGGGTCCGACAGTTGATGAAAAGGAGACCCAGTACTTC. Translated: CASLGGPTVDEKETQYF.

This clonotype has a handful of counts. CDR3 bases: TGTGCCAGCAGTTGGGGGATGGGGGCCACTAGCACAGATACGCAGTATTTT. Its protein product is CASSWGMGATSTDTQYF. The gene calls are TRBV27 and TRBJ2-3, with D perhaps matching TRBD1 (6 bases). The CDR3 extends over 17 amino acids. The V gene lost 4 bases and the J gene lost 0 bases, with 17 bases spanning the gap. Germline V CDR1 and CDR2: MNHEY, SMNVEV (reference sequence).

This clonotype was seen a few times. This rearrangement joins TRBV27 to TRBJ2-1; unclear D gene. The germline V gene encodes CDR1 MNHEY and CDR2 SMNVEV (reference sequence). V was trimmed by 2 bases and J by 5 bases, leaving 10 bases between them. The CDR3 consists of 14 residues. CDR3 region: CASSLTGSNNEQFF. The DNA for the CDR3 is TGTGCCAGCAGTTTAACCGGGTCCAACAATGAGCAGTTCTTC.

The gene calls are TRBV6-6 and TRBJ1-1; D ambiguous. The germline V and J ends were trimmed by 0 bases and 4 bases, with 9 bases remaining between them. This CDR3 comprises 14 residues. Germline V CDR1 and CDR2: MNHNY, SVGAGI (reference sequence). The CDR3 here is CASSYSAGPTEAFF. CDR3 in DNA: TGTGCCAGCAGTTACTCGGCAGGACCCACTGAAGCTTTCTTT.

The chain employs TRBV24-1 and TRBJ1-5; 7 bases are a match to TRBD1. J lost 7 bases, V lost 4 bases, and 6 bases had no gene match. Germline V gene data show CDR1 as KGHDR and CDR2 as SFDVKD. The CDR3 totals 14 residues. CDR3 sequence: CATSDRDRAQPQHF. CDR3 DNA: TGTGCCACCAGTGACCGCGACAGGGCACAGCCCCAGCATTTT.

The chain has TRBV11-1 and TRBJ2-2; TRBD1 is a possible D gene (6 bases). Trimming cost V 3 bases and J 0 bases, with 14 bases left between them. This CDR3 is built from 17 residues. The germline V gene has CDR1 SGHAT and CDR2 FQDESV (reference sequence). The CDR3 is CASSLTGDPANTGELFF. DNA of the CDR3: TGTGCCAGCAGCTTGACAGGAGACCCCGCGAACACCGGGGAGCTGTTTTTT.